Listed here are 14 T cell receptor beta chains from one sample, sequenced in a study of CD8+ T cells in alopecia areata. Following RNA extraction, reverse transcription yielded cDNA that acted as the sequencing template. Assay used: immunoSEQ multiplex PCR; TCRdb lists only in-frame clones, some missing. Of about 82,000 clones listed, roughly half are singletons. Material: NKG2D-high CD8+ T cells sorted from blood. Receptors were obtained from a human donor with alopecia areata.

J is TRBJ2-7 and V is TRBV29-1; 9 bases line up with TRBD2. V trimming: 1 base; J trimming: 6 bases; junction bases outside the gene matches: 7. The CDR3 spans 14 residues. Germline lookup yields CDR1 SQVTM and CDR2 ANQGSEA. This CDR3 reads CSVEVAGGVVEQYF. The CDR3, as DNA: TGCAGCGTTGAAGTCGCGGGGGGGGTCGTCGAGCAGTACTTC.

The chain couples TRBV5-4 to TRBJ2-7; D uncertain. Trimming removed 1 base at V and 0 bases at J, with 5 bases between. CDR1 is SGHNT, CDR2 YYREEE, per germline (reference sequence). The CDR3 sequence is 13 residues long. The CDR3 protein is CASSLRASYEQYF. The DNA of the CDR3 is TGTGCCAGCAGCTTGCGGGCCTCCTACGAGCAGTACTTC.

This chain uses TRBV21-1 with TRBJ2-1. TRBV21-1 is given as a pseudogene. This CDR3 comprises 13 residues. Here the CDR3 DNA reads TGTGCCAGCGACCCGAGCCCCTACAATGAGCAGTTCTTC. It translates to CASDPSPYNEQFF.

The chain employs TRBV4-3 and TRBJ2-2; D unclear. Per germline, CDR1 LGHNA and CDR2 YSLEER. CDR3 size: 12 residues. V lost 8 bases and J 8 bases, leaving 12 bases between the germline ends. The CDR3 here is CASGSRAGELFF. DNA of the CDR3: TGCGCCAGCGGCTCTAGGGCGGGGGAGCTGTTTTTT.

The chain links TRBV7-9 to TRBJ2-5; D not resolved. CDR1 and CDR2 from the germline V gene are SEHNR and FQNEAQ (reference sequence). V lost 5 bases and J 1 base, leaving 11 bases between the germline ends. This CDR3 spans 14 amino acids. CDR3 residues: CASSRITGQETQYF. The CDR3 DNA is TGTGCCAGCAGCCGTATCACTGGCCAAGAGACCCAGTACTTC.

The gene calls are TRBV27 and TRBJ2-7, with D possibly TRBD2 on 6 matching bases. V shed 5 bases and J shed 4 bases, with 15 bases lying between them. Germline loops: CDR1 MNHEY, CDR2 SMNVEV (reference sequence). The CDR3 length is 14 residues. The CDR3 here is CASSPRGGPYEQYF. CDR3 in DNA: TGTGCCAGCAGTCCGCGGGGTGGACCTTACGAGCAGTACTTC.

The chain combines TRBV5-4 with TRBJ2-2; no definite D call. The germline V gene has CDR1 SGHNT and CDR2 YYREEE (reference sequence). Deletions cut 2 bases from V and 5 bases from J, with 1 base between. The CDR3 runs 11 residues. CDR3 coding DNA: TGTGCCAGCAGCTTTACCGGGGAGCTGTTTTTT. Its protein product is CASSFTGELFF.

The gene calls are TRBV2 and TRBJ1-4, with D unclear. From germline, CDR1 is SNHLY and CDR2 FYNNEI. The ends were cut back, 0 bases at V and 7 bases at J, with 6 bases in the middle. This CDR3 region has 13 residues. CDR3 nucleotide sequence: TGTGCCAGCAGTGAAGCGCTTCGTGAAAAACTGTTTTTT. This encodes CASSEALREKLFF. Supplemented by reference TRBV2 and TRBJ1-4, the full variable domain reads EPEVTQTPSHQVTQMGQEVILRCVPISNHLYFYWYRQILGQKVEFLVSFYNNEISEKSEIFDDQFSVERPDGSNFTLKIRSTKLEDSAMYFCASSEALREKLFFGSGTQLSVL.

CDR3 region: CASSFDIHTGELFF. The CDR3 DNA reads as TGTGCCAGCAGCTTCGACATTCACACCGGGGAGCTGTTTTTT. This chain links TRBV7-9 with TRBJ2-2; D remains unclear. The V and J ends lost 3 bases and 3 bases respectively, with 8 bases between them. Per germline, CDR1 SEHNR and CDR2 FQNEAQ (reference sequence). CDR3 length: 14 amino acids.

This chain connects TRBV7-6 to TRBJ2-7; 7 bases agree with TRBD1. Trimming at V came to 5 bases and at J to 2 bases, leaving 12 bases not matched to a gene. From germline, CDR1 is SGHVS and CDR2 FNYEAQ. The CDR3 loop spans 16 amino acids. The CDR3 sequence: CASSPNQDRAPYEQYF. The CDR3 DNA reads TGTGCCAGCAGCCCAAACCAAGACAGGGCGCCCTACGAGCAGTACTTC.

This clone was detected only a few times. The genes are TRBV28 and TRBJ2-5; weak D call: TRBD1 (6 bases). This CDR3 has 13 amino acids. V gave up 5 bases and J gave up 5 bases, with 12 bases separating them. Germline values: CDR1 MDHEN, CDR2 SYDVKM. CDR3 sequence: CASSGTWVETQYF. The CDR3 DNA follows: TGTGCCAGCAGTGGGACATGGGTTGAGACCCAGTACTTC.

The genes are TRBV13 and TRBJ2-1, with TRBD2 identical over 14 bases. Germline CDR1 is PRHDT and CDR2 is FYEKMQ (reference sequence). V lost 4 bases, J lost 6 bases, and 5 bases stayed unmatched. The CDR3 loop spans 16 amino acids. In DNA, the CDR3 is TGTGCCAGCAGCTCGCTGGGACTAGCGGGGGTCAATGAGCAGTTCTTC. It specifies CASSSLGLAGVNEQFF.

V gene TRBV27 combines with J gene TRBJ1-2; 12 nucleotides align to TRBD1. Germline values: CDR1 MNHEY, CDR2 SMNVEV (reference sequence). The CDR3 totals 14 residues. Unmatched junction bases numbered 2, after V lost 5 bases and J lost 4 bases. Here the CDR3 reads CASSPGQGAYGYTF. Here the CDR3 DNA reads TGTGCCAGCAGTCCGGGACAGGGGGCCTATGGCTACACCTTC.

This clone was observed a few times. The CDR3 nucleotides are TGCAGCGGGTGGGACGGGGAGACCCAGTACTTC. Its translation is CSGWDGETQYF. The genes are TRBV29-1 and TRBJ2-5; perhaps D is TRBD1 or TRBD2 (5 bases each). Per the germline V gene, CDR1 is SQVTM and CDR2 is ANQGSEA. The CDR3 is 11 amino acids. V lost 7 bases, J lost 5 bases, and 11 bases lay in between.